This TCR beta chain was profiled in a study of blood T cell repertoires in COVID-19. Study-wide background: Samples representing acute and convalescent COVID-19 were sourced from the United States, Italy and Spain. Sources were T cells, B-cell-depleted T cells, or PBMCs; the material itself was cDNA or gDNA.

In germline, CDR1 is MNHNY, CDR2 SVGAGI (reference sequence). The V gene lost 5 bases and the J gene lost 10 bases, with 15 bases spanning the gap. This CDR3 is built from 14 residues. Source study methods: Amplification of reference gene primers was used by the study to estimate nucleated cell counts. Sequenced by immunoSEQ multiplex PCR; TCRdb stores in-frame clones only, minus some. The DNA was the basis for D and trimming; V, J and clone size are from that table. The sample consists of tens of thousands of clones, approximately 86% of them appearing once. The receptor was isolated from a man aged 50-60 years with active COVID-19. The sample consisted of peripheral blood. The chain combines TRBV6-6 with TRBJ1-6; D uncertain. CDR3 loop: CASSPDASRSPLHF. CDR3 sequence (DNA): TGTGCCAGCAGTCCGGATGCATCTAGGTCACCCCTCCACTTT.